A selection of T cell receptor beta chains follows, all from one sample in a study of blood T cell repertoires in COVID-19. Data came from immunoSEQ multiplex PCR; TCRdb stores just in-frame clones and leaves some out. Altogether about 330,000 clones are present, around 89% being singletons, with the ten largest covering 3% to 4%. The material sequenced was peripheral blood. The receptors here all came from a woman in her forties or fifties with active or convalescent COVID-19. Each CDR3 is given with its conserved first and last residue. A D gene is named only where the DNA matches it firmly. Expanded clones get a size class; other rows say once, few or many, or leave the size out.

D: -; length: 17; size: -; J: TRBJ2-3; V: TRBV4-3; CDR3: CASSQGGKGHPTDTQYF; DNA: TGCGCCAGCAGCCAAGGGGGCAAAGGCCATCCCACAGATACGCAGTATTTT
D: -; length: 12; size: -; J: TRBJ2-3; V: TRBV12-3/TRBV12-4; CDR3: CASSRLSDTQYF; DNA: TGTGCCAGCAGTCGACTGTCAGATACGCAGTATTTT
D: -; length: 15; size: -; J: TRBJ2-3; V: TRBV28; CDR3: CASSPGLMGTDTQYF; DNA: TGTGCCAGCAGCCCGGGACTTATGGGGACAGATACGCAGTATTTT
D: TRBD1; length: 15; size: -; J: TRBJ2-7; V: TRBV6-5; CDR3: CASSPTGTNSYEQYF; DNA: TGTGCCAGCAGTCCGACAGGGACCAACTCCTACGAGCAGTACTTC
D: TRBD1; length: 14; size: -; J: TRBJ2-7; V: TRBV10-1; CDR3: CASSGTETSYEQYF; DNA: TGCGCCAGCAGCGGGACAGAGACCTCCTACGAGCAGTACTTC
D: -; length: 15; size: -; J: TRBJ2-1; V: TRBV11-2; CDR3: CASSSGMTSYNEQFF; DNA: TGTGCCAGCAGCTCCGGGATGACCTCCTACAATGAGCAGTTCTTC
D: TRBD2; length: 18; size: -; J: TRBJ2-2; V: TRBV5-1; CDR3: CASRGGTSGSGSTGELFF; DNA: TGCGCCAGCAGAGGAGGGACTAGCGGGAGTGGTAGCACCGGGGAGCTGTTTTTT
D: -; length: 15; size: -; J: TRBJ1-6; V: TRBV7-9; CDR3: CASSPADTYNSPLHF; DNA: TGTGCCAGCAGCCCCGCGGACACCTATAATTCACCCCTCCACTTT
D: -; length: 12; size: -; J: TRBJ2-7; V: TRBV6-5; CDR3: CASRDHRAEQYF; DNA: TGTGCCAGCAGGGACCACAGGGCCGAGCAGTACTTC
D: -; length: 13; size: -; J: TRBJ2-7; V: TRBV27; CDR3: CASSLPSSYEQYF; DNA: TGTGCCAGCAGTCTCCCTTCCTCCTACGAGCAGTACTTC
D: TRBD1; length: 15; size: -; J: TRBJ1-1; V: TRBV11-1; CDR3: CASSLAGDRVTEAFF; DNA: TGTGCCAGCAGCTTAGCCGGGGACAGGGTGACTGAAGCTTTCTTT
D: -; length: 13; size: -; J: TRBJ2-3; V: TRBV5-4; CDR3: CASSLLAVDTQYF; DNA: TGTGCCAGCAGCTTACTAGCCGTAGATACGCAGTATTTT
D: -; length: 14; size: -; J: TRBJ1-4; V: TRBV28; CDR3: CASSLPGRNEKLFF; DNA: TGTGCCAGCAGTTTGCCAGGGAGGAATGAAAAACTGTTTTTT
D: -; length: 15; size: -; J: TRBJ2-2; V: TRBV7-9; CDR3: CASSWAGSNTGELFF; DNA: TGTGCCAGCAGCTGGGCAGGATCGAACACCGGGGAGCTGTTTTTT
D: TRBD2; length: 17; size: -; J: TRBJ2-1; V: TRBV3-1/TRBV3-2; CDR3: CASSQDQREWKRNEQFF; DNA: TGTGCCAGCAGCCAAGACCAGCGGGAATGGAAAAGAAATGAGCAGTTCTTC
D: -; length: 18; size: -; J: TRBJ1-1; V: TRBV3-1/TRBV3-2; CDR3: CASSRLPTGAGMNTEAFF; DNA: TGTGCCAGCAGCCGACTCCCGACTGGGGCGGGGATGAACACTGAAGCTTTCTTT
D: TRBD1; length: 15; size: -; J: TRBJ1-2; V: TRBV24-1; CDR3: CATSDPGQRAQGYTF; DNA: TGTGCCACCAGTGATCCGGGACAGAGGGCTCAAGGCTACACCTTC
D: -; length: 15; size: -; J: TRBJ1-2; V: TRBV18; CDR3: CASSPRQAQLYGYTF; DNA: TGTGCCAGCTCACCGCGACAGGCCCAACTTTATGGCTACACCTTC
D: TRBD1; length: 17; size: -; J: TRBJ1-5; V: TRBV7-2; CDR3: CASSRTGDPAQGQPQHF; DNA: TGTGCCAGCAGCCGGACAGGGGACCCGGCCCAGGGGCAGCCCCAGCATTTT
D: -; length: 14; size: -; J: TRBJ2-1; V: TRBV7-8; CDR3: CASSLEARYNEQFF; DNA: TGTGCCAGCAGCTTAGAAGCGAGGTACAATGAGCAGTTCTTC
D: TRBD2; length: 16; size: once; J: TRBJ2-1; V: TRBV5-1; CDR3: CASSLGGTSGSGEQFF; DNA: TGCGCCAGCAGCTTGGGAGGCACTAGCGGGAGTGGGGAGCAGTTCTTC
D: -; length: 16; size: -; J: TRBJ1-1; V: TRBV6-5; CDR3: CASSYSSEGGGTEAFF; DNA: TGTGCCAGCAGTTACTCGAGTGAAGGCGGGGGGACTGAAGCTTTCTTT